This T cell receptor beta chain was found in a study of human T cells and chemical hapten exposure. Study-level information: Doses of diphenylcyclopropenone went to the patients' scalps weekly throughout the roughly 24-week study. 0.01% DPC was applied to the upper back in patch tests, which were read at 6 days. The study's findings and limits: The number of TCRs above 1 in 1000 frequency did not change after DPC sensitization.

A few counts support this clonotype. Its antigen is still unknown. The CDR3 sequence is 12 residues long. Trimming removed 6 bases from V and 5 bases from J, with 7 bases in between. Per germline, CDR1 MDHEN and CDR2 SYDVKM. TCRdb called the RACE reads again in MiXCR, with one record for every CDR3 protein. The table lists fewer than 140,000 distinct CDR3 sequences, roughly an eighth of them singletons. Stated time point: pre-sensitization, week 0. The treatment is: therapeutic diphenylcyclopropenone sensitization with weekly scalp DPC. The V gene is TRBV28, the J gene TRBJ1-4; D unresolved. The receptor was derived from a woman in her fifties or sixties with alopecia areata. Some clones in this sample may be carry-over from other donors' samples. Sequencing was performed on whole blood, taken in connection with sensitization to the hapten diphenylcyclopropenone (DPC). CDR3 sequence: CASRRINEKLFF. Written as DNA, the CDR3 is TGTGCCAGCAGAAGGATCAATGAAAAACTGTTTTTT.